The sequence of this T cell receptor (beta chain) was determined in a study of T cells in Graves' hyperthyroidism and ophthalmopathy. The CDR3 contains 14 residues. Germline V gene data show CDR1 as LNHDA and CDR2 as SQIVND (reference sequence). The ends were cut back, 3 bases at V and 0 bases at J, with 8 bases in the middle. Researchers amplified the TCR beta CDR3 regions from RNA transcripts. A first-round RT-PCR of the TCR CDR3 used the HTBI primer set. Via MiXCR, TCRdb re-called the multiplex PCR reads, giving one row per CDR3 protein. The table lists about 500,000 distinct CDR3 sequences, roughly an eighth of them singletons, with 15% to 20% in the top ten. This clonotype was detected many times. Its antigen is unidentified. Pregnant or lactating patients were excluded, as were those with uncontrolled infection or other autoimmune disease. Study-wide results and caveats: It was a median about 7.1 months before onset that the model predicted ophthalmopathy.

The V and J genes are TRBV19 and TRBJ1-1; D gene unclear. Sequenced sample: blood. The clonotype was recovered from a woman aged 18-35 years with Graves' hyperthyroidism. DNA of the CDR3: TGTGCCAGTAGTATGGTGAACTTGAACACTGAAGCTTTCTTT. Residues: CASSMVNLNTEAFF. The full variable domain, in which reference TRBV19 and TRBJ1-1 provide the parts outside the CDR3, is DGGITQSPKYLFRKEGQNVTLSCEQNLNHDAMYWYRQDPGQGLRLIYYSQIVNDFQKGDIAEGYSVSREKKESFPLTVTSAQKNPTAFYLCASSMVNLNTEAFFGQGTRLTVV.